This paragraph reports one T cell receptor beta chain. The antigen remains unidentified. This record belongs to a study of cytomegalovirus exposure and HLA in healthy donors. Study background: Assignment to the Caucasian-associated ancestry cluster applied to around 82% of the roughly 400 genotyped donors.

Overall study findings and caveats: Accurate prediction of HLA-A and HLA-B alleles (for most subjects) was reportedly achieved from TCR beta sequences. The study found most TCR sequences rare, yet found some public TCRs in many donors. Specificity for CMV antigens was confirmed in vitro for a few of the CMV-associated chains.

The PCR employed 60 Vbeta primers together with 13 Jbeta primers. Assay: immunoSEQ multiplex PCR; the TCRdb copy retains only in-frame clones and omits some. The table lists 200,000 or so clones, approximately 80% of them singletons. This CDR3 spans 14 amino acids. The ends were cut back, 0 bases at V and 4 bases at J, with 10 bases in the middle. Germline values: CDR1 SEHNR, CDR2 FQNEAQ (reference sequence). The source is a man aged 50-59 years in good health and CMV-seronegative. The sample was PBMCs. The chain carries TRBV7-9 and TRBJ2-7, with D perhaps TRBD2 (6 bases). DNA of the CDR3: TGTGCCAGCAGCTTAGCCGGGAGCGGATACGAGCAGTACTTC. Amino acids: CASSLAGSGYEQYF. Based on the CDR3 plus reference TRBV7-9 and TRBJ2-7, the full variable domain is DTGVSQNPRHKITKRGQNVTFRCDPISEHNRLYWYRQTLGQGPEFLTYFQNEAQLEKSRLLSDRFSAERPKGSFSTLEIQRTEQGDSAMYLCASSLAGSGYEQYFGPGTRLTVT.